These 26 T cell receptor beta chains originate from one sample sequenced in a study of human CD8 memory T cell subsets (dated by TCRdb to about 2020). A Human TCR Profiling Kit was used to prepare UMI-labeled 5' RACE TCRbeta libraries. TCRdb reprocessed the reads, so every CDR3 protein sequence counts as one entry and DNA is not shown. This sample's listing comprises 10,000 to 12,000 distinct CDR3 sequences. The ten biggest clones cover around 20% of the sample. Input material: CD8+ T cells from PBMCs. Receptors were obtained from a human donor in good health.

CDR3 amino acids: CASSLGSKTNNEQFF. This chain links TRBV7-6 with TRBJ2-1; TCRdb gives TRBD2 as the D gene, but with no DNA this cannot be confirmed. This CDR3 has 15 amino acids. Germline V gives CDR1 SGHVS, CDR2 FNYEAQ.

The V call is TRBV6-6, the J call TRBJ2-1; lacking DNA, the TRBD2 call made by TCRdb goes unchecked. The CDR3 is made up of 14 amino acids. Germline values: CDR1 MNHNY, CDR2 SVGAGI (reference sequence). The CDR3 reads CASSVSGGWNEQFF.

The rearrangement uses TRBV6-2 or TRBV6-3 and TRBJ1-1. CDR1 is MNHEY and CDR2 is SVGEGT in the germline V gene. The length of the CDR3 is 13 residues. The CDR3 sequence: CASSRGLSTEAFF.

This CDR3 reads CASSPTAGSTGGREQYF. The chain employs TRBV5-1 and TRBJ2-7; TCRdb indicates TRBD1, and absent DNA this call remains unverified. This CDR3 contains 17 residues. Germline assignment: CDR1 SGHRS and CDR2 YFSETQ.

The V call is TRBV5-4, the J call TRBJ2-2. The length of the CDR3 is 11 residues. Per germline, CDR1 SGHNT and CDR2 YYREEE (reference sequence). The CDR3 region is CASSFHGELFF.

This CDR3 reads CASSPQGQGGGYTF. The V and J genes are TRBV7-9 and TRBJ1-2. The germline V gene encodes CDR1 SEHNR and CDR2 FQNEAQ (reference sequence). The CDR3 consists of 14 residues.

The gene calls are TRBV2 and TRBJ2-7. CDR1 is SNHLY, CDR2 FYNNEI, per germline. This CDR3 is built from 15 residues. The CDR3 sequence is CASKETMDGPPEQYF. Supplemented by reference TRBV2 and TRBJ2-7, the full variable domain reads EPEVTQTPSHQVTQMGQEVILRCVPISNHLYFYWYRQILGQKVEFLVSFYNNEISEKSEIFDDQFSVERPDGSNFTLKIRSTKLEDSAMYFCASKETMDGPPEQYFGPGTRLTVT.

In terms of frequency, this clonotype is medium-sized. CDR3 sequence: CASSGGWRTEAFF. The J gene is TRBJ1-1, the V gene TRBV7-2; checking the TCRdb D call of TRBD1 is not possible without DNA. The germline gives CDR1 SGHTA, CDR2 FQGNSA. CDR3 length: 13 amino acids.

This sequence joins TRBV19 and TRBJ2-1. Looked up from germline, CDR1 is LNHDA and CDR2 is SQIVND (reference sequence). This CDR3 comprises 13 residues. CDR3 loop: CASSAGRYNEQFF.

The chain has TRBV15 and TRBJ1-5. The CDR3 runs 14 residues. Germline V gene sequence: CDR1 LNHNV, CDR2 YYDKDF (reference sequence). This CDR3 reads CATSRDQGGEPQHF.

The chain carries TRBV19 and TRBJ1-5; with no DNA, the TCRdb D assignment of TRBD1 cannot be verified. In germline, CDR1 is LNHDA, CDR2 SQIVND (reference sequence). CDR3 length: 13 residues. CDR3 in amino acids: CASSIQGDQPQHF.

V is TRBV20-1 and J is TRBJ2-7; TCRdb selects TRBD2, and the lack of DNA leaves this call unchecked. The length of the CDR3 is 14 residues. The V gene's germline CDR1 is DFQATT and CDR2 SNEGSKA (reference sequence). The CDR3 loop is CSARLEERRGEQYF.

The chain employs TRBV14 and TRBJ1-4; with no DNA, the TCRdb D assignment of TRBD1 cannot be verified. Per the germline V gene, CDR1 is SGHDN and CDR2 is FVKESK. The CDR3 spans 18 residues. The CDR3: CASSLRLGGGSTNEKLFF. Together with reference TRBV14 and TRBJ1-4, the CDR3 gives the full variable domain: EAGVTQFPSHSVIEKGQTVTLRCDPISGHDNLYWYRRVMGKEIKFLLHFVKESKQDESGMPNNRFLAERTGGTYSTLKVQPAELEDSGVYFCASSLRLGGGSTNEKLFFGSGTQLSVL.

V and J are TRBV27 and TRBJ1-5; absent DNA, TCRdb's TRBD1 call cannot be checked. The germline gives CDR1 MNHEY, CDR2 SMNVEV (reference sequence). The CDR3 is 15 amino acids. The CDR3 region is CASSFGGQGNQPQHF.

The V gene is TRBV28, the J gene TRBJ1-6. The CDR3 is made up of 17 amino acids. Germline V CDR1 and CDR2: MDHEN, SYDVKM. CDR3 protein: CASSSTRLGPYNSPLHF.

This sequence joins TRBV28 and TRBJ1-1; no DNA is available, so the TRBD1 call from TCRdb remains unchecked. The CDR3 is made up of 15 amino acids. Per the germline V gene, CDR1 is MDHEN and CDR2 is SYDVKM. CDR3: CASNSGGGANTEAFF.

The CDR3 spells CSVPGSLDEAFF. The chain combines TRBV29-1 with TRBJ1-1; the D gene TCRdb calls, TRBD1, cannot be checked with no DNA. Germline CDR1 reads SQVTM; CDR2 reads ANQGSEA. The CDR3 runs 12 residues. Supplemented by reference TRBV29-1 and TRBJ1-1, the full variable domain reads SAVISQKPSRDICQRGTSLTIQCQVDSQVTMMFWYRQQPGQSLTLIATANQGSEATYESGFVIDKFPISRPNLTFSTLTVSNMSPEDSSIYLCSVPGSLDEAFFGQGTRLTVV.

The chain is built from TRBV11-1 and TRBJ1-1; TCRdb's D call, TRBD1, is unchecked because there is no DNA. The V gene's germline CDR1 is SGHAT and CDR2 FQDESV (reference sequence). The CDR3 runs 13 residues. Here the CDR3 reads CASSWRGLTEAFF.

The rearrangement joins TRBV7-9 to TRBJ2-1; as DNA is missing, the TRBD2 call by TCRdb cannot be tested. Germline CDR1 reads SEHNR; CDR2 reads FQNEAQ (reference sequence). The CDR3 length is 13 residues. CDR3 residues: CASRAGAYNEQFF.

The chain combines TRBV14 with TRBJ1-1; TCRdb selects TRBD1, and the lack of DNA leaves this call unchecked. Germline loops: CDR1 SGHDN, CDR2 FVKESK. The length of the CDR3 is 15 residues. CDR3 region: CASSPLTGKLTEAFF.

The genes are TRBV6-2 or TRBV6-3 and TRBJ2-7; the D gene TCRdb calls, TRBD1, cannot be checked with no DNA. The CDR3 covers 13 residues. Germline loops: CDR1 MNHEY, CDR2 SVGEGT. The CDR3 sequence is CASSLRDRDDQYF.

The rearrangement links TRBV7-9 to TRBJ1-1; the TCRdb call, TRBD1, lacks DNA for checking. Germline CDR1 reads SEHNR; CDR2 reads FQNEAQ (reference sequence). There are 15 residues in the CDR3. The CDR3 sequence is CASSLKQGMATEAFF.

The V and J genes are TRBV5-4 and TRBJ2-7. The CDR3 consists of 15 residues. Germline-derived CDR1 and CDR2 are SGHNT and YYREEE (reference sequence). The CDR3 loop is CASSLGEGLRNEQYF.

The V call is TRBV7-7, the J call TRBJ2-1; TCRdb's D gene call, TRBD1, goes unchecked for lack of DNA. Germline loops: CDR1 SSHAT, CDR2 FNYEAQ (reference sequence). The CDR3 sequence is 14 residues long. The CDR3 region is CASSPRDRVNEQFF.

This rearrangement joins TRBV19 to TRBJ1-2; there is no DNA to check the TCRdb D call of TRBD1. The CDR3 is 13 amino acids. Germline loops: CDR1 LNHDA, CDR2 SQIVND (reference sequence). The chain's CDR3 is CASRGETSDGYTF.

In terms of frequency, this clonotype is medium-sized. V gene TRBV29-1 combines with J gene TRBJ1-2; the D call from TCRdb, TRBD1, cannot be confirmed without DNA. The CDR3 contains 13 residues. Germline CDR1 and CDR2: SQVTM and ANQGSEA. The CDR3 sequence: CSDRQGPNYGYTF.